The rows below give T cell receptor beta chains drawn from one sample of a study of blood T cell repertoires in COVID-19. Assay used: immunoSEQ multiplex PCR; TCRdb lists only in-frame clones, some missing. The data contain about 160,000 clones, around 80% of them singletons. The sample consisted of PBMCs or T cells enriched from blood (not recorded which). The receptors originated from a middle-aged man who had recovered from COVID-19. Each CDR3 is given with its conserved first and last residue. The order of the fields is CDR3 DNA, CDR3 protein, clone size, D gene, V gene, J gene. A D gene is named only where the DNA matches it firmly. Size is stated for part of the rows, as once, few or many counts, or as a class when the clone is expanded.

TGTGCCAGCAGCTTATGGGGACAGGGTACCGGCGACAATGAGCAGTTCTTC,CASSLWGQGTGDNEQFF,.,TRBD1,TRBV7-3,TRBJ2-1
TGTGCCACCCCTCTGGCGGATGGCTACACCTTC,CATPLADGYTF,few,.,TRBV19,TRBJ1-2
TGTGCCAGCAGCCAAGCAGTAGAGCAGTACTTC,CASSQAVEQYF,.,.,TRBV3-1/TRBV3-2,TRBJ2-7
TGTGCCAGCAGTCGGACAGGGTATAGCAATCAGCCCCAGCATTTT,CASSRTGYSNQPQHF,.,TRBD1,TRBV6-5,TRBJ1-5
TGTGCCAGCACTTCGGGGGGGACAACCTCCTACAATGAGCAGTTCTTC,CASTSGGTTSYNEQFF,once,TRBD2,TRBV9,TRBJ2-1
TGTGCCAGCAGCCCACAGGGGGAAGGGATTCAGTACTTC,CASSPQGEGIQYF,.,TRBD1,TRBV7-3,TRBJ2-4
TGTGCCAGCAGTTTGAGCTCTGGAAACACCATATATTTT,CASSLSSGNTIYF,.,.,TRBV12-3/TRBV12-4,TRBJ1-3
TGTGCCACCCCGGACAGGGCGAACACCATATATTTT,CATPDRANTIYF,.,TRBD1,TRBV27,TRBJ1-3
TGCGCCAGCAGCCCCTCCTCTTGGGGCTCAGCAGATACGCAGTATTTT,CASSPSSWGSADTQYF,once,.,TRBV4-1,TRBJ2-3
TGTGCCAGCAGCTTACCGTCCCTAGCGGGGGAAGAGACCCAGTACTTC,CASSLPSLAGEETQYF,.,TRBD2,TRBV7-2,TRBJ2-5
TGTGCCAGCAGCTTCCTTCCCTCCGGTGTTGAAGCTTTCTTT,CASSFLPSGVEAFF,.,.,TRBV9,TRBJ1-1
TGCGCCAGCAGCTTGTCGTCGTACACAGATACGCAGTATTTT,CASSLSSYTDTQYF,.,.,TRBV5-1,TRBJ2-3
TGTGCCAGCAGCTTCCCTCTTTTCGGACAGGGGGCCAACAATGAGCAGTTCTTC,CASSFPLFGQGANNEQFF,.,TRBD1,TRBV7-9,TRBJ2-1
TGTGCCAGCAGCTTAGAATTCCAGGGGAGGGATAACAATGAGCAGTTCTTC,CASSLEFQGRDNNEQFF,once,.,TRBV7-7,TRBJ2-1
TGCGCCAGCAGTCACTTGTGGCCCCAGCATTTT,CASSHLWPQHF,.,.,TRBV23-1,TRBJ1-5
TGCGCCAGCTCATCCGACAGGACAGGGGGCTATGGCTACACCTTC,CASSSDRTGGYGYTF,.,TRBD1,TRBV10-2,TRBJ1-2
TGTGCCAGCAGTCTCCGACAGGGGTTGTTTGAAGCTTTCTTT,CASSLRQGLFEAFF,once,TRBD1,TRBV27,TRBJ1-1
TGTGCCAGCAGTGAGAGACAGGGGTTGGGGGGTCAGCCCCAGCATTTT,CASSERQGLGGQPQHF,.,TRBD1,TRBV2,TRBJ1-5
TGTGCCAGCAGCTCGCGGACAGTCCGCGATGGCTACACCTTC,CASSSRTVRDGYTF,once,.,TRBV7-6,TRBJ1-2
TGTGCCAGTAGTATTTCCTTCTCTGGAAACACCATATATTTT,CASSISFSGNTIYF,.,.,TRBV19,TRBJ1-3
TGTGCCTGGAGTGTAACAGGCGGCTATGGCTACACCTTC,CAWSVTGGYGYTF,.,.,TRBV30,TRBJ1-2
TGTGCCAGCAGAACAGGGGGAGGTAACTATGGCTACACCTTC,CASRTGGGNYGYTF,many,TRBD1,TRBV6-5,TRBJ1-2
TGCGCCAGCAGCCGCAACGAGGGCGCGGGTACGCAGTATTTT,CASSRNEGAGTQYF,.,.,TRBV5-1,TRBJ2-3
TGTGCCAGCAAGGCGGCTAGCGGATGGAATGAGCAGTTCTTC,CASKAASGWNEQFF,few,TRBD2,TRBV6-5,TRBJ2-1
TGTGCCAGCAGCCATGACAGGGGGTCTCACTCTGGAAACACCATATATTTT,CASSHDRGSHSGNTIYF,.,TRBD1,TRBV3-1/TRBV3-2,TRBJ1-3
TGTGCCAGCAGCCGCAGAATAAACAGGGGGCCAGGGACTGAAGCTTTCTTT,CASSRRINRGPGTEAFF,.,TRBD1,TRBV7-6,TRBJ1-1
TGTGCCAGCAGCCCGGGACTAGCGGGGGACGAGACCCAGTACTTC,CASSPGLAGDETQYF,.,TRBD2,TRBV3-1/TRBV3-2,TRBJ2-5
TGTGCCAGCAGCGCCGGGACAGGCAATCAGCCCCAGCATTTT,CASSAGTGNQPQHF,.,TRBD1,TRBV7-9,TRBJ1-5
TGTGCCAGCAGCTCTTACAACTCAGGGACAGATACGCAGTATTTT,CASSSYNSGTDTQYF,.,.,TRBV7-2,TRBJ2-3
TGTGCCAGCAGCTTAGGGACAGGGGATACTGAAGCTTTCTTT,CASSLGTGDTEAFF,.,TRBD1,TRBV7-3,TRBJ1-1
TGTGCCAGCAGCCATGGGCGCGGCTACACCTTC,CASSHGRGYTF,.,.,TRBV3-1/TRBV3-2,TRBJ1-2
TGTGCCAGCAGCTTTAGCGGGGGGCCCTACAATGAGCAGTTCTTC,CASSFSGGPYNEQFF,.,TRBD2,TRBV9,TRBJ2-1
TGTGCCAGCAGCTTGGATGGGACAGGGCAGCAGTACTTC,CASSLDGTGQQYF,.,TRBD1,TRBV5-4,TRBJ2-7
TGTGCCAGCAGCGTTCCCGGGACAGGGCAAAGCTCCTACGAGCAGTACTTC,CASSVPGTGQSSYEQYF,few,TRBD1,TRBV9,TRBJ2-7
TGTGCCAGCAGCCGGACAGGGGGCGCGTACGGGGAGCTGTTTTTT,CASSRTGGAYGELFF,.,TRBD1,TRBV5-6,TRBJ2-2
TGCGCCAGCAGCTTGGAACGTCAGGCTTTCTTT,CASSLERQAFF,.,.,TRBV5-1,TRBJ1-1
TGTGCCAGTAACGGCGGCAGCCTAGCGGGGACCCAGTACTTC,CASNGGSLAGTQYF,.,TRBD2,TRBV19,TRBJ2-5
TGTGCCAGCAGTGAAGGGGGCTGGAGCGCTGAAGCTTTCTTT,CASSEGGWSAEAFF,.,.,TRBV6-1,TRBJ1-1
TGCGCCAGCAGCTTGGCGACAGGGCTTGGAGCTTTCTTT,CASSLATGLGAFF,once,TRBD1,TRBV5-1,TRBJ1-1
TGTGCCTGGAGTCGGGACAGCCAGGGCTACACCTTC,CAWSRDSQGYTF,.,TRBD1,TRBV30,TRBJ1-2
TGTGCCAGCCGCCTAGAGGCAGATACGCAGTATTTT,CASRLEADTQYF,.,.,TRBV2,TRBJ2-3
TGCGCCAGCAGCCAACCACCGGGACAGGGGAATTCACCCCTCCACTTT,CASSQPPGQGNSPLHF,.,TRBD1,TRBV4-1,TRBJ1-6
TGTGCCAGCTCACCAGTATCGCCACGACAGGGCGCTTACGAGCAGTACTTC,CASSPVSPRQGAYEQYF,.,TRBD1,TRBV18,TRBJ2-7
TGTGCCAGCAGCTTGCGCGACAGGGTCCTCCGCTATAGCAATCAGCCCCAGCATTTT,CASSLRDRVLRYSNQPQHF,few,TRBD1,TRBV7-3,TRBJ1-5
TGTGCCACCAGTGACCCAAATAGAAGCCATGAGCAGTTCTTC,CATSDPNRSHEQFF,.,.,TRBV24-1,TRBJ2-1
TGCGCCAGCAGCCGGGGTCCGGGAGGCTATGGCTACACCTTC,CASSRGPGGYGYTF,.,.,TRBV4-1,TRBJ1-2
TGTGCCAGCAAGCGCGGTAGCGGGCCCCCCGCGGAGACCCAGTACTTC,CASKRGSGPPAETQYF,.,TRBD2,TRBV27,TRBJ2-5
TGCGCCAGCAGCTTGGGGGCGGGATATGGCTACACCTTC,CASSLGAGYGYTF,.,.,TRBV5-1,TRBJ1-2
TGTGCCAGTGGGGAGCGGATCAGGTCCAACTATGGCTACACCTTC,CASGERIRSNYGYTF,.,.,TRBV19,TRBJ1-2
TGTGCCAGCAGCCAAGGACAGGCCGCGGGTGGCTACACCTTC,CASSQGQAAGGYTF,.,.,TRBV3-1/TRBV3-2,TRBJ1-2
TGTGCCAGCAGCAAATGGCGACAGGGGGAGGACACTGAAGCTTTCTTT,CASSKWRQGEDTEAFF,.,.,TRBV21-1,TRBJ1-1
TGTGCCAGCAGCTTAGGGGACAGAGATTTCTATGGCTACACCTTC,CASSLGDRDFYGYTF,.,.,TRBV13,TRBJ1-2
TGTGCCATCAGTGTTCGTGAGGATGAGACCCAGTACTTC,CAISVREDETQYF,once,.,TRBV10-3,TRBJ2-5
TGTGCCAGCAGTTACCGAACAGGGGATCTCTATGGCTACACCTTC,CASSYRTGDLYGYTF,.,TRBD1,TRBV6-5,TRBJ1-2
TGCGCCAGCAGCCAAGTCGGGGGGCCTACTGGAAACACCATATATTTT,CASSQVGGPTGNTIYF,few,.,TRBV4-1,TRBJ1-3